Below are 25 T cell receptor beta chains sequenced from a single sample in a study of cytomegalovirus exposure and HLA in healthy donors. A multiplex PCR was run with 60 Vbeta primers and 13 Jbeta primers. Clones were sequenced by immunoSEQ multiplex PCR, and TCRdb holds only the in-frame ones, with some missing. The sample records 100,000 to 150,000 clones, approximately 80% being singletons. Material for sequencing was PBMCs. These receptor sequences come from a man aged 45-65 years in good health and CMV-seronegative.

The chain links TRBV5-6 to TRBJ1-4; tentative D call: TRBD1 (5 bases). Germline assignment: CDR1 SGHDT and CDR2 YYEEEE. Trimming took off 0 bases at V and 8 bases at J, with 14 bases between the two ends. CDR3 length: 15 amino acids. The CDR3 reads CASSLGLSGGEKLFF. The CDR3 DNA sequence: TGTGCCAGCAGCTTGGGGTTGTCTGGGGGGGAAAAACTGTTTTTT.

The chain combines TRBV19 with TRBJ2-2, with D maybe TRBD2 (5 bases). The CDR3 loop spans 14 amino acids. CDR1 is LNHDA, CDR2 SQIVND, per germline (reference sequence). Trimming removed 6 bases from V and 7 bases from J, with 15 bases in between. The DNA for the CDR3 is TGTGCCAGTAGATGGGCCCCGAGGGACGGGGAGCTGTTTTTT. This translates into CASRWAPRDGELFF.

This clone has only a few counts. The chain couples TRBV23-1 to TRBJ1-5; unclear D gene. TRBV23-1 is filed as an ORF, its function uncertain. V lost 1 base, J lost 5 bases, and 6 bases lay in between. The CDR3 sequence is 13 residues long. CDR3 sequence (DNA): TGCGCCAGCAGTCAATACCGGGATCAGCCCCAGCATTTT. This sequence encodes CASSQYRDQPQHF.

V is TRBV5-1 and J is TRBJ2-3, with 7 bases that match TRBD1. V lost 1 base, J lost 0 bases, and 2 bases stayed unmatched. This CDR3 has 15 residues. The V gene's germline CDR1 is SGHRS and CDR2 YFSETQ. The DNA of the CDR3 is TGCGCCAGCAGCTTGACAGGGGTTAGCACAGATACGCAGTATTTT. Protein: CASSLTGVSTDTQYF.

CDR3 region: CASRPTGNSNQPQHF. The DNA of the CDR3 is TGTGCCAGCAGGCCGACAGGCAATAGCAATCAGCCCCAGCATTTT. The chain combines TRBV6-5 with TRBJ1-5; TRBD1 is a possible D gene (6 bases). Looked up from germline, CDR1 is MNHEY and CDR2 is SVGAGI. Trimming pared 6 bases from V and 0 bases from J, leaving 12 bases between. This CDR3 has 15 residues.

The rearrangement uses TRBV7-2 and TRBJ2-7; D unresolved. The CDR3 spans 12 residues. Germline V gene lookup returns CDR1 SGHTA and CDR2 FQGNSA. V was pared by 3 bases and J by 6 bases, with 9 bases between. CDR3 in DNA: TGTGCCAGCAGCTTTACTGATGTCGAGCAGTACTTC. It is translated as CASSFTDVEQYF.

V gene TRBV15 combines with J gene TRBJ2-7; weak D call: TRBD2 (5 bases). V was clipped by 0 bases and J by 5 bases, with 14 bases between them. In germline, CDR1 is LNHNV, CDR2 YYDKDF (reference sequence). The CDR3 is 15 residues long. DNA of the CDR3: TGTGCCACCAGCAGAGATCGCGAGGGTTTGAACGAGCAGTACTTC. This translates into CATSRDREGLNEQYF.

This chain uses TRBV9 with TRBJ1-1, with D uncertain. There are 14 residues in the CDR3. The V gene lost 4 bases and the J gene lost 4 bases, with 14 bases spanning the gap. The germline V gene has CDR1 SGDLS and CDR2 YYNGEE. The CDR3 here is CASSLTAFGTEAFF. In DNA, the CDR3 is TGTGCCAGCAGCCTTACAGCCTTCGGCACTGAAGCTTTCTTT.

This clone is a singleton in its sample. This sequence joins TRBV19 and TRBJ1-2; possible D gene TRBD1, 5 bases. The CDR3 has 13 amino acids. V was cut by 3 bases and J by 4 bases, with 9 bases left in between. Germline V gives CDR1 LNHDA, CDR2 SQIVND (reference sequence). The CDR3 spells CASSIGGGYGYTF. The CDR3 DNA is TGTGCCAGTAGTATTGGGGGGGGCTATGGCTACACCTTC.

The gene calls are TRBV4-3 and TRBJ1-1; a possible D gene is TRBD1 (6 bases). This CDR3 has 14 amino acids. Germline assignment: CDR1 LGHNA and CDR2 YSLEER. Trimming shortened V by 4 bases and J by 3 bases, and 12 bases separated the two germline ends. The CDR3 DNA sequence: TGCGCCAGCAGCCTAAGGGGGTGGGACACTGAAGCTTTCTTT. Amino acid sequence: CASSLRGWDTEAFF.

The CDR3 region has the DNA TGCGCCAGCAGCTTGATTTTCTCGGGGGAGTCCTACAATGAGCAGTTCTTC. It is translated as CASSLIFSGESYNEQFF. The genes are TRBV5-1 and TRBJ2-1, with D perhaps TRBD2 (6 bases). The V and J ends lost 1 base and 1 base respectively, with 15 bases between them. Germline loops: CDR1 SGHRS, CDR2 YFSETQ. The length of the CDR3 is 17 residues.

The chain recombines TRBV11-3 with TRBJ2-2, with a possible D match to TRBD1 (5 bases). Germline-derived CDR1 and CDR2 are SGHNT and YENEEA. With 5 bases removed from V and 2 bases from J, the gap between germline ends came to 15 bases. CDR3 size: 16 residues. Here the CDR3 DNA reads TGTGCCAGCAGCCCCCTCACAGGAGTTAACACCGGGGAGCTGTTTTTT. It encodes CASSPLTGVNTGELFF.

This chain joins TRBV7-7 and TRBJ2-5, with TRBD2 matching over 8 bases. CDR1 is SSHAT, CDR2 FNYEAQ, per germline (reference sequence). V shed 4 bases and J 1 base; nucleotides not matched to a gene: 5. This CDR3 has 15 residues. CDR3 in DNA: TGTGCCAGCAGCTCCCACCTAGCGGGCCAAGAGACCCAGTACTTC. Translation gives CASSSHLAGQETQYF.

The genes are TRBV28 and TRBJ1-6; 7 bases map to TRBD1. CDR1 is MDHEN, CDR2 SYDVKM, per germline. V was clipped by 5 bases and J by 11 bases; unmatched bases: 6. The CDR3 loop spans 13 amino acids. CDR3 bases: TGTGCCAGCAGTATGAACAGGGGCGCACCCCTCCACTTT. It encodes CASSMNRGAPLHF.

The CDR3 bases are TGTGCCAGCAGTTACACTACTAGCGGGGGGATCAACGAGCAGTACTTC. Encoded protein: CASSYTTSGGINEQYF. The chain employs TRBV6-5 and TRBJ2-7, with TRBD2 matching over 12 bases. After removal of 2 bases from V and 5 bases from J, the junction contained 7 bases not matched to a gene. The CDR3 contains 16 residues. Germline assignment: CDR1 MNHEY and CDR2 SVGAGI.

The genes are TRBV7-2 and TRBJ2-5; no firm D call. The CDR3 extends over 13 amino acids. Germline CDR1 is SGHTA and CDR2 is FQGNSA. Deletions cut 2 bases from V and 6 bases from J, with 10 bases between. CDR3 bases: TGTGCCAGCAGCTTAAAGGCGGCCCAGACCCAGTACTTC. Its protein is CASSLKAAQTQYF.

The CDR3 loop reads CASSWEAGNSVTQYF. The CDR3 DNA sequence: TGTGCCAGCAGCTGGGAGGCAGGAAATTCGGTTACGCAGTATTTT. The genes are TRBV5-4 and TRBJ2-3; perhaps TRBD2 as D (6 bases). Germline V gene sequence: CDR1 SGHNT, CDR2 YYREEE (reference sequence). V lost 3 bases, J lost 8 bases, and 19 bases lay in between. The CDR3 is made up of 15 amino acids.

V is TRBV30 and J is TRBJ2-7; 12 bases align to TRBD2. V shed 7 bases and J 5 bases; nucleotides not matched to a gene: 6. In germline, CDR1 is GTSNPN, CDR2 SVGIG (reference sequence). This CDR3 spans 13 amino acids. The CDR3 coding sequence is TGTGCCTTAAATCGACTAGCGGGGGACGAGCAGTACTTC. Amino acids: CALNRLAGDEQYF.

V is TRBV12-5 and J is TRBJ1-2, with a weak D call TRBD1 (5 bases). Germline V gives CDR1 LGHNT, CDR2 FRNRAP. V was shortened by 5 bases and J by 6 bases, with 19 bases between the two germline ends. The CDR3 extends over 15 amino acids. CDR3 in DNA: TGTGCTAGTGGTCCCGAGGGAGGGACGGTGGATGGCTACACCTTC. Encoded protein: CASGPEGGTVDGYTF.

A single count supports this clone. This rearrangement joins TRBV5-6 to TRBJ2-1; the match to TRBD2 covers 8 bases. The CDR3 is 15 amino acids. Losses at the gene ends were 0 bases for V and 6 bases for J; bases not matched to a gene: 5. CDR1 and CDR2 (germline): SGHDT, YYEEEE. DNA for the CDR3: TGTGCCAGCAGCTTGGTTCAGCTAGCGGGCAATGAGCAGTTCTTC. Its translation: CASSLVQLAGNEQFF.

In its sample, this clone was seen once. CDR3 region: CASRGGQGATEAFF. Here the CDR3 DNA reads TGTGCCAGCAGGGGAGGACAGGGGGCTACTGAAGCTTTCTTT. This rearrangement joins TRBV25-1 to TRBJ1-1; 11 nucleotides match TRBD1. Germline trimming cut 6 bases from V and 5 bases from J; bases unmatched to any gene: 5. The CDR3 consists of 14 residues. The germline V gene has CDR1 MGHDK and CDR2 SYGVNS. Full variable domain (rest looked up from reference TRBV25-1 and TRBJ1-1): EADIYQTPRYLVIGTGKKITLECSQTMGHDKMYWYQQDPGMELHLIHYSYGVNSTEKGDLSSESTVSRIRTEHFPLTLESARPSHTSQYLCASRGGQGATEAFFGQGTRLTVV.

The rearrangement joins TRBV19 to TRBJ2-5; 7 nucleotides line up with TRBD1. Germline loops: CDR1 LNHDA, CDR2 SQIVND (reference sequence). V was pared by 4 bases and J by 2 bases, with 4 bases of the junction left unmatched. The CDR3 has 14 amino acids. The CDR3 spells CASSRQGTQETQYF. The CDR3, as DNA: TGTGCCAGTAGTAGACAGGGTACTCAAGAGACCCAGTACTTC. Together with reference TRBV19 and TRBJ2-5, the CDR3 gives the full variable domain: DGGITQSPKYLFRKEGQNVTLSCEQNLNHDAMYWYRQDPGQGLRLIYYSQIVNDFQKGDIAEGYSVSREKKESFPLTVTSAQKNPTAFYLCASSRQGTQETQYFGPGTRLLVL.

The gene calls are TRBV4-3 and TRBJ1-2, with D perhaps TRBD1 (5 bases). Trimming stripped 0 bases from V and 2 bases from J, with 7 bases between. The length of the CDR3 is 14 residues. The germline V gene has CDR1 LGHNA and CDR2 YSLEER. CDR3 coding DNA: TGCGCCAGCAGCCAAGAGACAGTGAACTATGGCTACACCTTC. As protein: CASSQETVNYGYTF.

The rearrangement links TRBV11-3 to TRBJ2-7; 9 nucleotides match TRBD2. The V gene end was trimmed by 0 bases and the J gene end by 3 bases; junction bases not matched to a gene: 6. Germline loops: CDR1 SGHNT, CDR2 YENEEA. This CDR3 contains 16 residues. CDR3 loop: CASSLDPAGGGYEQYF. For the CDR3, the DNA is TGTGCCAGCAGCTTAGACCCAGCGGGAGGTGGCTACGAGCAGTACTTC.

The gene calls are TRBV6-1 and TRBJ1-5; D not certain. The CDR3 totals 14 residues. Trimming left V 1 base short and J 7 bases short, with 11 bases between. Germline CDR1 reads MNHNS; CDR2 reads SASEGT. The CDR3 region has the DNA TGTGCCAGCAGTGAAGGAGGCGGGCAGCAGCCCCAGCATTTT. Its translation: CASSEGGGQQPQHF.